This T cell receptor (beta chain) was captured by sequencing in a study of blood T cell repertoires in COVID-19. Trimming removed 0 bases from V and 3 bases from J, with 11 bases in between. This CDR3 comprises 15 residues. Germline loops: CDR1 SEHNR, CDR2 FQNEAQ (reference sequence). Recovered Cohort 3 donors showed two negative PCRs, clearance, or symptom resolution. The data were produced by immunoSEQ multiplex PCR, yet TCRdb's version contains in-frame clones alone and is incomplete. The sample includes roughly 260,000 clones, about nine tenths seen only once; the top ten take 1.5% to 2%. The J gene is TRBJ1-2, the V gene TRBV7-9; the D gene is possibly TRBD1 (6 bases). The sequencing sample was made of PBMCs or T cells enriched from blood (not recorded which). This clonotype originated in a woman in her late teens or twenties who had recovered from COVID-19. The CDR3: CASSLARGGDYGYTF. As DNA, the CDR3 is TGTGCCAGCAGCTTAGCGCGGGGGGGCGACTATGGCTACACCTTC.